A selection of T cell receptor beta chains follows, all from one sample in a study of CD8 T cells in Susac syndrome. In TCRdb, the immunoSEQ multiplex PCR reads were re-called with MiXCR into one record per CDR3 protein. The sample has fewer than 250,000 distinct CDR3 sequences, about 94% seen once; the top ten hold around 0.1%. Sequences were obtained from CD4+ T cells from PBMCs. Receptors were obtained from a human donor in good health. Both conserved end residues are part of each CDR3. D genes are given only for firm matches. Not all rows give a size; the values are once, few, many and, for expanded clones, a class.

j_call	d_call	v_call	clone_size	cdr3_nt	cdr3_aa
TRBJ1-1	NA	TRBV30	NA	TGTGCCTGGAGTGTATGGGGGACGGAGGACACTGAAGCTTTCTTT	CAWSVWGTEDTEAFF
TRBJ1-4	NA	TRBV12-3/TRBV12-4	NA	TGTGCCAGCAGTTTGAGGCGTCTTGAAAAACTGTTTTTT	CASSLRRLEKLFF
TRBJ1-5	NA	TRBV7-2	NA	TGTGCCAGCAGTGACGGACCGGGGGGTCAGCCCCAGCATTTT	CASSDGPGGQPQHF
TRBJ1-6	NA	TRBV20-1	NA	TGCAGTGCTAGAGGTGGGAGGGATTCACCCCTCCACTTT	CSARGGRDSPLHF
TRBJ2-2	NA	TRBV20-1	NA	TGCAGTGCTAGAGATCCAGGACGAGGGTTGAACACCGGGGAGCTGTTTTTT	CSARDPGRGLNTGELFF
TRBJ2-1	TRBD1	TRBV7-3	NA	TGTGCCAGCAGCCTCGTAACAGGGGTCTTAAATGAGCAGTTCTTC	CASSLVTGVLNEQFF
TRBJ1-1	NA	TRBV4-1	NA	TGCGCCAGCAGCCAAGGACGGGGTACTGAAGCTTTCTTT	CASSQGRGTEAFF
TRBJ1-6	NA	TRBV7-2	NA	TGTGCCAGCAGCGACCGGAATTCACCCCTCCACTTT	CASSDRNSPLHF
TRBJ2-1	NA	TRBV3-1	NA	TGTGCCAGCAGCCAAGATACTATCAATGAGCAGTTCTTC	CASSQDTINEQFF
TRBJ1-1	TRBD1	TRBV6-5	once	TGTGCCAGCAGTTTTACCTCGACAGGGTATTCCACTGAAGCTTTCTTT	CASSFTSTGYSTEAFF
TRBJ2-1	NA	TRBV29-1	NA	TGCAGCGTTGAAAGAGGGTCAGGCAATGAGCAGTTCTTC	CSVERGSGNEQFF
TRBJ1-6	TRBD1	TRBV7-9	NA	TGTGCCAGCAGCCGTTCCGGGACAGGGGGCAATCTGGCCCTCCACTTT	CASSRSGTGGNLALHF
TRBJ2-3	TRBD2	TRBV3-1	NA	TGTGCCAGCAGCCAAGTTGGGCTAGCGGGGGGAATAACTAGCACAGATACGCAGTATTTT	CASSQVGLAGGITSTDTQYF
TRBJ2-3	NA	TRBV7-2	NA	TGTGCCAGCGCCCCCGGGACCCGCGATACGCAGTATTTT	CASAPGTRDTQYF
TRBJ1-4	NA	TRBV29-1	NA	TGCAGCGTTTGGACGTCCGATGAAAAACTGTTTTTT	CSVWTSDEKLFF
TRBJ2-3	NA	TRBV7-2	NA	TGTGCCAGCAGCTCCATTATCACAGATACGCAGTATTTT	CASSSIITDTQYF
TRBJ2-5	TRBD2	TRBV9	NA	TGTGCCAGCAGCGTAGGTTCTAGCGGGGGGGCTCGGACCCAGTACTTC	CASSVGSSGGARTQYF
TRBJ1-2	NA	TRBV29-1	NA	TGCAGCGTTGAAGATCCCGGCAGGTTAGGGAAGGGCTACACCTTC	CSVEDPGRLGKGYTF
TRBJ2-5	NA	TRBV10-3	NA	TGTGCCATCACCCCAGGAGGTACCCAGTACTTC	CAITPGGTQYF
TRBJ2-3	NA	TRBV6-5	NA	TGTGCCAGCAGTCAGGGACTGGGCACAGATACGCAGTATTTT	CASSQGLGTDTQYF
TRBJ1-5	NA	TRBV11-2	NA	TGTGCCAGCAGCCCCGGGGGCCCAAACATCCAGGGTCAGCCCCAGCATTTT	CASSPGGPNIQGQPQHF
TRBJ1-3	NA	TRBV13	NA	TGTGCCAGCACCAGGACGGGAAACACCATATATTTT	CASTRTGNTIYF
TRBJ1-1	NA	TRBV29-1	NA	TGCAGCGTAGGGGCGCGGGATACCGCGAACACTGAAGCTTTCTTT	CSVGARDTANTEAFF
TRBJ1-2	TRBD1	TRBV19	NA	TGTGCCAGTAGTCTCTCCCACGGGACAGGGAACTATGGCTACACCTTC	CASSLSHGTGNYGYTF
TRBJ2-6	NA	TRBV5-6	NA	TGTGCCAGCAGCATATCAGGGCTTGGGGCCAACGTCCTGACTTTC	CASSISGLGANVLTF
TRBJ2-7	NA	TRBV6-5	NA	TGTGCCAGCAGTTCTGGGGGAGCCCTTAGGGAGCAGTACTTC	CASSSGGALREQYF
TRBJ2-3	TRBD2	TRBV15	NA	TGTGCCACCAGCATAGCGGGGGGGCGGACAGATACGCAGTATTTT	CATSIAGGRTDTQYF
TRBJ2-3	NA	TRBV4-1	NA	TGCGCCAGCAGCCAAGAAACGGGGGCGCAGTATTTT	CASSQETGAQYF
TRBJ1-3	NA	TRBV4-1	NA	TGCGCCAGCAGCGCGGGACAAGGGTTAGGCTCTGGAAACACCATATATTTT	CASSAGQGLGSGNTIYF
TRBJ1-2	TRBD1	TRBV20-1	NA	TGCAGTGCTAGAGAGGACAGGAGTAACTATGGCTACACCTTC	CSAREDRSNYGYTF
TRBJ2-3	NA	TRBV29-1	NA	TGCAGCGTTGCGAGATCAATCGCGGATACGCAGTATTTT	CSVARSIADTQYF
TRBJ1-1	NA	TRBV3-1	NA	TGTGCCAGCAGCCAAGGAACGGGGCCTGAGGCTTTCTTT	CASSQGTGPEAFF
TRBJ1-1	NA	TRBV3-1	NA	TGTGCCAGCAGCCAAAGGTCCGGCTTAACTGAAGCTTTCTTT	CASSQRSGLTEAFF
TRBJ2-3	TRBD1	TRBV28	NA	TGTGCCAGCAGTTTACCGGACAGGGACACAGATACGCAGTATTTT	CASSLPDRDTDTQYF
TRBJ2-1	NA	TRBV6-6	NA	TGTGCCAGCAGACCCCCGGGGGCCCACGATGAGCAGTTCTTC	CASRPPGAHDEQFF
TRBJ1-2	NA	TRBV6-1	NA	TGTGCCAGCAGTGTCTCCAGGGCGGCTAGAGCTAACTATGGCTACACCTTC	CASSVSRAARANYGYTF
TRBJ1-2	NA	TRBV2	NA	TGTGCCAGCAGTGAAGCGTCGGGGATTTATGGCTACACCTTC	CASSEASGIYGYTF
TRBJ2-5	NA	TRBV20-1	NA	TGCAGTGCTAGAAAGGCCGCGCAAGAGACCCAGTACTTC	CSARKAAQETQYF
TRBJ1-4	NA	TRBV12-3/TRBV12-4	NA	TGTGCCAGCAGTTTCTCGGGGATAGAGGAAAAACTGTTTTTT	CASSFSGIEEKLFF
TRBJ2-7	NA	TRBV7-8	NA	TGTGCCAGCAGCCTCCGGGGACGCGGAGAGCAGTACTTC	CASSLRGRGEQYF
TRBJ1-6	NA	TRBV2	NA	TGTGCCAGCAGTGAAGCGCGGGCAGGGTTAACACCCCTCCACTTT	CASSEARAGLTPLHF
TRBJ1-1	TRBD1	TRBV5-1	NA	TGCGCCAGCAGCTTGCAGCCTACGTGGGACAGGGTTTACACTGAAGCTTTCTTT	CASSLQPTWDRVYTEAFF
TRBJ2-3	NA	TRBV6-2/TRBV6-3	NA	TGTGCCAGCAGTTACGCGGGGGCCGTCACAGATACGCAGTATTTT	CASSYAGAVTDTQYF